This paragraph covers one T cell receptor beta chain sequence. Its antigen is undetermined. Methods used by the authors: Owing to the provision of junction-only sequences devoid of quality scores by immunoSEQ, filtering differed. Repertoires were generated with immunoSEQ multiplex PCR, while TCRdb's copy carries only in-frame clones and drops some. Clone size and the V and J calls come from that table; the DNA yielded D and trimming. Among under 700,000 clones, approximately 95% were seen once, and the ten largest hold approximately 0.11%. CD45RO-negative cells were positively selected for CCR7, leaving out terminally differentiated effector memory CD45RA+ cells. Every donor, a Caucasian adult, lived in Nashville, Tennessee. The data belong to a study of shared clonotypes between healthy human individuals. Findings and limits, study-wide: Having only a few donors restricted how much genetic and exposure-history diversity was captured. Relative to clonotypes present in all four donors, those not shared had lower generation probabilities.

The germline V gene has CDR1 LNHNV and CDR2 YYDKDF (reference sequence). Trimming cost V 0 bases and J 9 bases, with 15 bases left between them. The CDR3 contains 15 residues. The specimen sequenced was naive CD8+ T cells sorted from blood. The chain is built from TRBV15 and TRBJ2-1, with TRBD1 as a possible D gene (5 bases). The receptor was isolated from a woman aged 25 to 39 in good health. The CDR3, as DNA: TGTGCCACCAGCAGAGATCTCACAGGTTCAGGTGAGCAGTTCTTC. Translating it yields CATSRDLTGSGEQFF.